The text below deals with one T cell receptor (beta chain). No antigen is known for it. One junction end does not reproduce the germline sequence, and a read error may be involved. This sample was taken from a study of beta chain features in type 1 diabetes. Whole-study findings and limits: In every one of the four CD4+ subsets, TCRB CDR3s were moderately but significantly shorter in Type 1 diabetes patients.

The study reverse transcribed the entire isolated RNA, so it sequenced expressed TCRB transcripts. Profiling relied on immunoSEQ multiplex PCR, and the TCRdb table lists in-frame clones only, not all of them. This table holds 150,000 to 200,000 clones, 6.5% to 10% found once. Without exception, sorted populations had purity beyond 98%. Material: central memory CD4+ T cells from blood. The clonotype comes from a woman between 18 and 29 years old with type 1 diabetes.

Here the CDR3 DNA reads TGTGCCAGCAGACCAGGGTTAACGGACGGACGACCGTTATTC. Amino acids: CASRPGLTDGRPLF. J is TRBJ2-7 and V is TRBV27, with D possibly TRBD1 on 5 matching bases. Germline-derived CDR1 and CDR2 are MNHEY and SMNVEV (reference sequence). The CDR3 has 14 residues.